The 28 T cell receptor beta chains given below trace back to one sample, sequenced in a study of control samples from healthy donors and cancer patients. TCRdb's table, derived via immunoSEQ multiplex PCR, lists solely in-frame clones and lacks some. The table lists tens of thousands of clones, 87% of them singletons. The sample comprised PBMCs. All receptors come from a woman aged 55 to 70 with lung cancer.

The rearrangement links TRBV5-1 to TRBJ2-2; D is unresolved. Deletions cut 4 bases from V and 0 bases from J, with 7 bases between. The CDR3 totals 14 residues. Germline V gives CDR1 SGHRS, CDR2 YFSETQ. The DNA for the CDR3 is TGCGCCAGCAGCATCACACCGAACACCGGGGAGCTGTTTTTT. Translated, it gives CASSITPNTGELFF. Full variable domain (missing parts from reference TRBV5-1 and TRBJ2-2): KAGVTQTPRYLIKTRGQQVTLSCSPISGHRSVSWYQQTPGQGLQFLFEYFSETQRNKGNFPGRFSGRQFSNSRSEMNVSTLELGDSALYLCASSITPNTGELFFGEGSRLTVL.

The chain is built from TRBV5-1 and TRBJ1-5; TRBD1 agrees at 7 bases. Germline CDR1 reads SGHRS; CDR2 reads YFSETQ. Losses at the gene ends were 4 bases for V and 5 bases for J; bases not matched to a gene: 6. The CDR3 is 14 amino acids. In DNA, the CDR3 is TGCGCCAGCAGCAGGACAGGTGGTGATCAGCCCCAGCATTTT. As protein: CASSRTGGDQPQHF.

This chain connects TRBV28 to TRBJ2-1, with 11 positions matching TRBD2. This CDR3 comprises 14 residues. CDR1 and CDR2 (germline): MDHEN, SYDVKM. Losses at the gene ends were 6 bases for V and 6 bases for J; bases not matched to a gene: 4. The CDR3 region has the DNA TGTGCCAGCAGGGGACTAGCGGAACGCAATGAGCAGTTCTTC. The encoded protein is CASRGLAERNEQFF.

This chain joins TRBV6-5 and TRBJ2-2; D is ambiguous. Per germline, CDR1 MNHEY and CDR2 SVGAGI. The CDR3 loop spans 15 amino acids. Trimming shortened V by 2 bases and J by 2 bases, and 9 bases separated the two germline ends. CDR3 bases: TGTGCCAGCAGTTACAGGGCAGAAAACACCGGGGAGCTGTTTTTT. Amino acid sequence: CASSYRAENTGELFF.

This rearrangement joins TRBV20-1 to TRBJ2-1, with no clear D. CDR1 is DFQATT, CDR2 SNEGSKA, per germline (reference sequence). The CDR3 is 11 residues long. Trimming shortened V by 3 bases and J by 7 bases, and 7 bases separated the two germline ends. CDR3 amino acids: CSASNSNEQFF. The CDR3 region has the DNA TGCAGTGCTAGTAACTCGAATGAGCAGTTCTTC.

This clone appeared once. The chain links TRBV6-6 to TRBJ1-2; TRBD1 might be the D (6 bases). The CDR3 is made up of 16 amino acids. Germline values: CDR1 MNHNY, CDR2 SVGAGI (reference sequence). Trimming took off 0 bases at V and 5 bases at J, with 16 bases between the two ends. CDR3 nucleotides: TGTGCCAGCAGTTACTCGGGGGGCTCGGCCCGATATGGCTACACCTTC. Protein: CASSYSGGSARYGYTF.

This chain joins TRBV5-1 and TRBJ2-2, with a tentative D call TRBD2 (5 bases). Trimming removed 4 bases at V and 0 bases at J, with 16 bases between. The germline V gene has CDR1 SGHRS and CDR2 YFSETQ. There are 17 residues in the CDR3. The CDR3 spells CASSAGGRTSNTGELFF. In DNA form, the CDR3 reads TGCGCCAGCAGCGCTGGTGGCCGGACTTCGAACACCGGGGAGCTGTTTTTT.

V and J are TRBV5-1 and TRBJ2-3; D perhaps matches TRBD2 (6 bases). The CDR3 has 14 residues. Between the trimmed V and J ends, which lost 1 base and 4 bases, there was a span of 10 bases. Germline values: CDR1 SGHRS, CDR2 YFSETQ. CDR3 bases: TGCGCCAGCAGCTTGCTGGGACTGTCAGATACGCAGTATTTT. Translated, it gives CASSLLGLSDTQYF.

CDR3 in DNA: TGTGCCACCAGTGATTTCAGGGCAGATACGCAGTATTTT. Its translation: CATSDFRADTQYF. The chain uses TRBV24-1 and TRBJ2-3; a possible D gene is TRBD1 (5 bases). This CDR3 has 13 amino acids. The V and J ends lost 1 base and 4 bases respectively, with 5 bases between them. The V gene's germline CDR1 is KGHDR and CDR2 SFDVKD.

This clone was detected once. The CDR3 nucleotides are TGTGCTAGTGGTTCCACAGGGACTGGAAACACCATATATTTT. Amino acids: CASGSTGTGNTIYF. V usage is TRBV12-5 and J usage is TRBJ1-3; perhaps TRBD1 as D (6 bases). The CDR3 spans 14 residues. V was trimmed by 4 bases and J by 2 bases, leaving 9 bases between them. From germline, CDR1 is LGHNT and CDR2 FRNRAP. The whole variable domain, filled in from reference TRBV12-5 and TRBJ1-3, reads DARVTQTPRHKVTEMGQEVTMRCQPILGHNTVFWYRQTMMQGLELLAYFRNRAPLDDSGMPKDRFSAEMPDATLATLKIQPSEPRDSAVYFCASGSTGTGNTIYFGEGSWLTVV.

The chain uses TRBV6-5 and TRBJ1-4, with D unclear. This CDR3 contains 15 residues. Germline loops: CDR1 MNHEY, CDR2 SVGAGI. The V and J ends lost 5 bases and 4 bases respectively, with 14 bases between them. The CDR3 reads CASSPRRPVNEKLFF. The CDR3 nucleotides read TGTGCCAGCAGTCCCCGAAGGCCCGTTAATGAAAAACTGTTTTTT.

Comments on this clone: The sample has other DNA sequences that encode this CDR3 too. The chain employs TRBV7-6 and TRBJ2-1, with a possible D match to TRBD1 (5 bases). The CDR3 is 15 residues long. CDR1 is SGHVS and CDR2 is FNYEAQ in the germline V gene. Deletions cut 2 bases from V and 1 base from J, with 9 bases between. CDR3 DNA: TGTGCCAGCAGCTTATCCCCAGGGTCCTACAATGAGCAGTTCTTC. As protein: CASSLSPGSYNEQFF.

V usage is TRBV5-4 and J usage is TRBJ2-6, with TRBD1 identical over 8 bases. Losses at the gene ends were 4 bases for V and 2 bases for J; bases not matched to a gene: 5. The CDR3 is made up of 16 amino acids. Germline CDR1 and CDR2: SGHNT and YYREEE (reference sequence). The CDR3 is CASSPTGAAGANVLTF. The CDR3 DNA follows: TGTGCCAGCAGCCCGACAGGGGCAGCTGGGGCCAACGTCCTGACTTTC.

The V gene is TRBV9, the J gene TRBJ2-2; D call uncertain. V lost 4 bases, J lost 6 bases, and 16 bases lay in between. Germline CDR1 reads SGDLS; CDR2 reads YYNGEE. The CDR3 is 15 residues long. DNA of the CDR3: TGTGCCAGCAGCCTCAGACCGTCCTCTGCCGGGGAGCTGTTTTTT. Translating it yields CASSLRPSSAGELFF.

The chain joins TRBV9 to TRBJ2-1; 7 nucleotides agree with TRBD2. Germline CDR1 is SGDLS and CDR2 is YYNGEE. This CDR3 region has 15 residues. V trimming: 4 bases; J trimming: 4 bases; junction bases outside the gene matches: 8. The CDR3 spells CASSPSGAPYNEQFF. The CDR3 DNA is TGTGCCAGCAGCCCGAGCGGGGCACCTTACAATGAGCAGTTCTTC.

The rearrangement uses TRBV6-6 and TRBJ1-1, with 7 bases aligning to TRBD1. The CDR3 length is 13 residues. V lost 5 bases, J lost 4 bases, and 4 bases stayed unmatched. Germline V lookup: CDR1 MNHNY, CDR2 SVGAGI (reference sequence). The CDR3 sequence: CASSPGGITEAFF. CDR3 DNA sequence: TGTGCCAGCAGTCCAGGGGGTATCACTGAAGCTTTCTTT.

In DNA, the CDR3 is TGTGCCAGCAGGGCTGGACAGGGCTATAATTCACCCCTCCACTTT. It is translated as CASRAGQGYNSPLHF. The V gene is TRBV2, the J gene TRBJ1-6; 8 bases are a match to TRBD1. The V gene's germline CDR1 is SNHLY and CDR2 FYNNEI. The CDR3 has 15 amino acids. Trimming at V came to 6 bases and at J to 3 bases, leaving 4 bases not matched to a gene.

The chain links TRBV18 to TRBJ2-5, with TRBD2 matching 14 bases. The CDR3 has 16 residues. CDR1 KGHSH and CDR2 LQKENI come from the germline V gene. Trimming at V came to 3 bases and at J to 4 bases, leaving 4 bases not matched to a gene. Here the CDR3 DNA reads TGTGCCAGCTCACCGGGACTAGCGGGGGTTTCAGAGACCCAGTACTTC. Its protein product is CASSPGLAGVSETQYF.

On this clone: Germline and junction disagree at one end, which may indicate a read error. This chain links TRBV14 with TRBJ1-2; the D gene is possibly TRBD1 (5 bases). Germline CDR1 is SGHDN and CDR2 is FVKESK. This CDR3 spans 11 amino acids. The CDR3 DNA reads TGTGCCAGCAGTAGGGGATTGCTGACTTACTTC. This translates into CASSRGLLTYF.

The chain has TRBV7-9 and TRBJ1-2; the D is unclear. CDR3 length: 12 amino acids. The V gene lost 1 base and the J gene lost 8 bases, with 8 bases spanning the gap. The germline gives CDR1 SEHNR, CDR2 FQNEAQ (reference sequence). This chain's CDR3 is CASSLVGGGYTF. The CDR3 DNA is TGTGCCAGCAGCTTAGTAGGTGGGGGCTACACCTTC.

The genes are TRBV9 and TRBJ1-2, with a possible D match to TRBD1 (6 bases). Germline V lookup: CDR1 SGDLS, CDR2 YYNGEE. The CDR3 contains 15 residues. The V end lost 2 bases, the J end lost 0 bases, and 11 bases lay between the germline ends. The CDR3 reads CASSVGGLTNYGYTF. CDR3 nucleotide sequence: TGTGCCAGCAGCGTTGGGGGCCTAACTAACTATGGCTACACCTTC.

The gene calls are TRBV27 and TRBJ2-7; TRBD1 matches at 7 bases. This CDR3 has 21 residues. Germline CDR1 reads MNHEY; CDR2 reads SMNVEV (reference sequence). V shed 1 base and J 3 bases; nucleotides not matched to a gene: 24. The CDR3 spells CASSLFPPETGTLVPLYEQYF. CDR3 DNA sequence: TGTGCCAGCAGTTTATTTCCCCCCGAGACAGGGACCCTGGTTCCACTCTACGAGCAGTACTTC.

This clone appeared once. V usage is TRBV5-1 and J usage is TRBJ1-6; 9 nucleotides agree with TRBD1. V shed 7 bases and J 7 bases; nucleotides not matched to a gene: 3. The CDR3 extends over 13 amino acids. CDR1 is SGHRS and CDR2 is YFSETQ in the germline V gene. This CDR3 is CASGTGHNSPLHF. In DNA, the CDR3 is TGCGCCAGCGGGACAGGGCACAATTCACCCCTCCACTTT.

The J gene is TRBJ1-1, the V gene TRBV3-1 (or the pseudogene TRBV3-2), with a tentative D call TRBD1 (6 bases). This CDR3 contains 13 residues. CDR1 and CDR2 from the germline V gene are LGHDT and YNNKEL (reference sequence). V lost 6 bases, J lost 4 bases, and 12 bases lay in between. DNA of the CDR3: TGTGCCAGCAGTCCAGGGGCAGGCACTGAAGCTTTCTTT. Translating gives CASSPGAGTEAFF.

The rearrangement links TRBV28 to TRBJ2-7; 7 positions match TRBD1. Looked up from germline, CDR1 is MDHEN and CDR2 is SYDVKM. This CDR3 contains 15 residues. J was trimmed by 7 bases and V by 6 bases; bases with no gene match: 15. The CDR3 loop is CASRTPGTAVLEQYF. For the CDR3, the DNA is TGTGCCAGCAGAACCCCAGGGACAGCGGTATTGGAGCAGTACTTC.

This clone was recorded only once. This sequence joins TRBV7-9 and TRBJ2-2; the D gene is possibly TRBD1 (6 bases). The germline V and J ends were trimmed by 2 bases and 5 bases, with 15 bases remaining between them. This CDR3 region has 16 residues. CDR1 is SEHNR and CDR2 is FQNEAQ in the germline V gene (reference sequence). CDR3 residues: CASSLSPTGGTGELFF. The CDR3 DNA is TGTGCCAGCAGCTTAAGCCCGACAGGAGGAACCGGGGAGCTGTTTTTT.

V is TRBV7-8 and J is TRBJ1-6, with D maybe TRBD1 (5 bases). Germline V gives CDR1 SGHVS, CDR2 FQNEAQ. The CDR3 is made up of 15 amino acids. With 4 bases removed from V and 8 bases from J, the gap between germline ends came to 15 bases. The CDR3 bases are TGTGCCAGCAGCTCTACCACAGGAACCCATTCACCCCTCCACTTT. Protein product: CASSSTTGTHSPLHF.

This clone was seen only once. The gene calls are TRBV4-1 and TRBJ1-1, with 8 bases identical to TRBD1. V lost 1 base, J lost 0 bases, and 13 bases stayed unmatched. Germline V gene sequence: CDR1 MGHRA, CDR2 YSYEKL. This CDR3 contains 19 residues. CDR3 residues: CASSQGRQGLSHMNTEAFF. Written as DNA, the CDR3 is TGCGCCAGCAGCCAAGGGAGACAGGGGCTTAGTCACATGAACACTGAAGCTTTCTTT.